These 22 T cell receptor beta chains were sequenced from one sample in a study of blood T cell repertoires in COVID-19 (dated by TCRdb to the early 2020s). The library relied on the immunoSEQ multiplex PCR assay. Drawn from immuneACCESS, this table holds only the in-frame rearrangements with V and J called that TCRdb kept. Clones are partly lost; checked studies trace under half to an unresolved V gene and leave the rest unexplained. The sample table contains roughly 190,000 clones; only one count was recorded for around 86% of them. The ten largest clones add up to 7% to 7.5% of the sample. The sample was peripheral blood. These receptors all stem from a woman older than 75 in a cohort sampled during active or convalescent COVID-19.

This clone was detected once. The chain links TRBV19 to TRBJ2-5, with a tentative D call TRBD1 (5 bases). CDR3 length: 14 amino acids. CDR1 and CDR2 (germline): LNHDA, SQIVND (reference sequence). Trimming shortened V by 3 bases and J by 5 bases, and 13 bases separated the two germline ends. In DNA, the CDR3 is TGTGCCAGTAGTATGCCAGGGCGGCGGGAGACCCAGTACTTC. Translating gives CASSMPGRRETQYF.

J is TRBJ2-7 and V is TRBV10-2; 8 bases agree with TRBD1. Germline loops: CDR1 WSHSY, CDR2 SAAADI. The CDR3 runs to 14 residues. V was clipped by 7 bases and J by 0 bases; unmatched bases: 5. DNA of the CDR3: TGCGCCAGCATGGGACAGGAGTCCTCCTACGAGCAGTACTTC. Translating it yields CASMGQESSYEQYF.

J is TRBJ2-1 and V is TRBV24-1; tentative D call: TRBD2 (7 bases). Germline lookup yields CDR1 KGHDR and CDR2 SFDVKD. V was cut by 3 bases and J by 4 bases, with 18 bases left in between. The CDR3 consists of 17 residues. In nucleotides, the CDR3 is TGTGCCACCAGTGATCCGAAGAGGGGGGGAGGGTACAATGAGCAGTTCTTC. It yields the protein CATSDPKRGGGYNEQFF.

This chain uses TRBV30 with TRBJ1-4; D possibly corresponds to TRBD1 (6 bases). The CDR3 has 14 amino acids. The germline gives CDR1 GTSNPN, CDR2 SVGIG (reference sequence). The V end lost 3 bases, the J end lost 2 bases, and 10 bases lay between the germline ends. CDR3 sequence: CAWRTGTTNEKLFF. In nucleotides, the CDR3 is TGTGCCTGGAGGACAGGAACTACTAATGAAAAACTGTTTTTT. The full variable domain, with the rest looked up from reference TRBV30 and TRBJ1-4, is SQTIHQWPATLVQPVGSPLSLECTVEGTSNPNLYWYRQAAGRGLQLLFYSVGIGQISSEVPQNLSASRPQDRQFILSSKKLLLSDSGFYLCAWRTGTTNEKLFFGSGTQLSVL.

The V gene is TRBV7-2, the J gene TRBJ2-5, with D possibly being TRBD1 (7 bases). The germline V gene has CDR1 SGHTA and CDR2 FQGNSA. This CDR3 has 16 residues. V was pared by 4 bases and J by 4 bases, with 19 bases between. In DNA form, the CDR3 reads TGTGCCAGCAGCTCTAGGGGGCAGGGAGGCAGAGAGACCCAGTACTTC. This sequence encodes CASSSRGQGGRETQYF. Complete variable domain (other parts from reference TRBV7-2 and TRBJ2-5): GAGVSQSPSNKVTEKGKDVELRCDPISGHTALYWYRQSLGQGLEFLIYFQGNSAPDKSGLPSDRFSAERTGGSVSTLTIQRTQQEDSAVYLCASSSRGQGGRETQYFGPGTRLLVL.

This clone is a singleton in its sample. The chain couples TRBV3-1 (or the pseudogene TRBV3-2) to TRBJ1-3; D gene ambiguous. V was shortened by 5 bases and J by 4 bases, with 9 bases between the two germline ends. The CDR3 is made up of 13 amino acids. Germline loops: CDR1 LGHDT, CDR2 YNNKEL (reference sequence). Here the CDR3 reads CASSEGQGNTIYF. The CDR3, as DNA: TGTGCCAGCAGCGAAGGGCAGGGAAACACCATATATTTT.

The chain couples TRBV27 to TRBJ1-2; D gene uncertain. The V end was cut by 6 bases, the J end by 2 bases, with 13 bases between. CDR1 is MNHEY, CDR2 SMNVEV, per germline (reference sequence). This CDR3 region has 14 residues. For the CDR3, the DNA is TGTGCCAGCAGGGAACACGGGGTGAACTATGGCTACACCTTC. The encoded protein is CASREHGVNYGYTF.

The chain is built from TRBV24-1 and TRBJ2-5, with a weak D call TRBD2 (7 bases). This CDR3 region has 13 residues. The germline V gene encodes CDR1 KGHDR and CDR2 SFDVKD. V was shortened by 10 bases and J by 4 bases, with 15 bases between the two germline ends. CDR3 amino acids: CATGGGAVETQYF. The CDR3 DNA sequence: TGTGCCACGGGAGGGGGGGCCGTAGAGACCCAGTACTTC.

This sequence joins TRBV6-5 and TRBJ1-4; 8 nucleotides match TRBD1. Looked up from germline, CDR1 is MNHEY and CDR2 is SVGAGI. The CDR3 consists of 13 residues. The J segment lost 8 bases and the V segment lost 6 bases, leaving 5 bases of the junction unmatched. The CDR3 reads CASRTGAKEKLFF. CDR3 in DNA: TGTGCCAGCAGGACAGGGGCGAAGGAAAAACTGTTTTTT.

CDR3 coding DNA: TGTGCCAGCAGCCAAGCCAGGATATACTCTGGAAACACCATATATTTT. Residues: CASSQARIYSGNTIYF. The J gene is TRBJ1-3, the V gene TRBV3-1 (or the pseudogene TRBV3-2); no definite D call. The V end lost 1 base, the J end lost 0 bases, and 10 bases lay between the germline ends. The CDR3 contains 16 residues. Per germline, CDR1 LGHDT and CDR2 YNNKEL (reference sequence).

The J gene is TRBJ1-6, the V gene TRBV6-6, with a tentative D call TRBD1 (5 bases). Germline-derived CDR1 and CDR2 are MNHNY and SVGAGI (reference sequence). Deletions cut 2 bases from V and 10 bases from J, with 15 bases between. The CDR3 consists of 15 residues. CDR3 sequence reads: CASSYLRDLRSPLHF. The CDR3 DNA reads TGTGCCAGCAGTTACCTCAGGGATTTGCGATCACCCCTCCACTTT.

The chain uses TRBV10-3 and TRBJ1-2; D may be TRBD1 (5 bases). CDR1 ENHRY and CDR2 SYGVKD come from the germline V gene. The CDR3 covers 13 residues. Between the trimmed V and J ends, which lost 3 bases and 4 bases, there was a span of 9 bases. The CDR3 sequence: CAISETGVYGYTF. The CDR3 coding sequence is TGTGCCATCAGTGAAACAGGCGTCTATGGCTACACCTTC.

The chain carries TRBV9 and TRBJ2-3, with D perhaps TRBD2 (5 bases). The V end lost 0 bases, the J end lost 3 bases, and 11 bases lay between the germline ends. CDR1 and CDR2 from the germline V gene are SGDLS and YYNGEE. There are 15 residues in the CDR3. The CDR3 DNA is TGTGCCAGCAGCGTAGTCGATCCGGGGACAGATACGCAGTATTTT. Protein sequence: CASSVVDPGTDTQYF.

The chain carries TRBV30 and TRBJ2-2; D possibly corresponds to TRBD1 (5 bases). Germline V CDR1 and CDR2: GTSNPN, SVGIG (reference sequence). The CDR3 consists of 14 residues. V gave up 1 base and J gave up 0 bases, with 6 bases separating them. Here the CDR3 DNA reads TGTGCCTGGAGTGGACAGTCGAACACCGGGGAGCTGTTTTTT. Its translation is CAWSGQSNTGELFF.

V and J are TRBV5-1 and TRBJ2-1; 7 nucleotides agree with TRBD1. The CDR3 is 15 amino acids. Germline trimming cut 4 bases from V and 7 bases from J; bases unmatched to any gene: 11. The germline V gene has CDR1 SGHRS and CDR2 YFSETQ. CDR3: CASSPGTAPGNEQFF. DNA for the CDR3: TGCGCCAGCAGCCCAGGGACAGCCCCGGGGAATGAGCAGTTCTTC.

The chain couples TRBV18 to TRBJ2-1; 8 bases align to TRBD2. The CDR3 is 15 amino acids. V shed 2 bases and J 3 bases; nucleotides not matched to a gene: 3. Germline-derived CDR1 and CDR2 are KGHSH and LQKENI. In nucleotides, the CDR3 is TGTGCCAGCTCACCATGGCGGGAGGACTACAATGAGCAGTTCTTC. Translating gives CASSPWREDYNEQFF.

The table lists this clone with a few counts. The J gene is TRBJ1-2, the V gene TRBV3-1 (or the pseudogene TRBV3-2); 7 positions agree with TRBD1. This CDR3 is built from 14 residues. CDR1 LGHDT and CDR2 YNNKEL come from the germline V gene (reference sequence). Trimming took 4 bases from V and 3 from J; bases not matched to a gene: 5. The DNA for the CDR3 is TGTGCCAGCAGCCCCTTGGACAGGTACTATGGCTACACCTTC. Its protein is CASSPLDRYYGYTF.

The genes are TRBV28 and TRBJ1-2, with 8 bases fitting TRBD1. The trim removed 1 base at V and 2 bases at J, leaving 0 bases unmatched. Germline V lookup: CDR1 MDHEN, CDR2 SYDVKM. The CDR3 is 14 amino acids. The CDR3 DNA reads as TGTGCCAGCAGTTTATACAGGGGGAACTATGGCTACACCTTC. Translation: CASSLYRGNYGYTF.

The chain uses TRBV6-2 or TRBV6-3 and TRBJ2-7; TRBD2 matches 13 bases. Germline assignment: CDR1 MNHEY and CDR2 SVGEGT. V trimming: 5 bases; J trimming: 3 bases; junction bases outside the gene matches: 10. The CDR3 runs 17 residues. The CDR3: CASSTPRLAGGLYEQYV. DNA for the CDR3: TGTGCCAGCAGTACCCCTCGACTAGCGGGAGGACTCTACGAGCAGTACGTC.

For this clone: The identical CDR3 is also encoded by other nucleotide sequences in the sample. The chain recombines TRBV12-3 or TRBV12-4 with TRBJ2-5; D uncertain. V dropped 5 bases and J dropped 2 bases, with 3 bases sitting between them. The CDR3 is made up of 11 amino acids. The CDR3 loop is CASSRQETQYF. DNA of the CDR3: TGTGCCAGCAGTCGGCAAGAGACCCAGTACTTC.

The chain employs TRBV2 and TRBJ1-1, with 10 bases fitting TRBD1. This CDR3 region has 11 residues. Germline V gene lookup returns CDR1 SNHLY and CDR2 FYNNEI. Germline trimming cut 5 bases from V and 12 bases from J; bases unmatched to any gene: 3. This chain's CDR3 is CASSMDRGTFF. The CDR3 region has the DNA TGTGCCAGCAGTATGGACAGGGGGACTTTCTTT. The full variable domain, completed using reference TRBV2 and TRBJ1-1, is EPEVTQTPSHQVTQMGQEVILRCVPISNHLYFYWYRQILGQKVEFLVSFYNNEISEKSEIFDDQFSVERPDGSNFTLKIRSTKLEDSAMYFCASSMDRGTFFGQGTRLTVV.

The chain uses TRBV18 and TRBJ1-1; D not certain. Looked up from germline, CDR1 is KGHSH and CDR2 is LQKENI. The CDR3 runs 15 residues. V shed 6 bases and J shed 1 base, with 15 bases lying between them. CDR3 region: CASSLVDDQNTEAFF. The CDR3, as DNA: TGTGCCAGCTCCCTAGTAGATGATCAGAACACTGAAGCTTTCTTT. Supplemented by reference TRBV18 and TRBJ1-1, the full variable domain reads NAGVMQNPRHLVRRRGQEARLRCSPMKGHSHVYWYRQLPEEGLKFMVYLQKENIIDESGMPKERFSAEFPKEGPSILRIQQVVRGDSAAYFCASSLVDDQNTEAFFGQGTRLTVV.